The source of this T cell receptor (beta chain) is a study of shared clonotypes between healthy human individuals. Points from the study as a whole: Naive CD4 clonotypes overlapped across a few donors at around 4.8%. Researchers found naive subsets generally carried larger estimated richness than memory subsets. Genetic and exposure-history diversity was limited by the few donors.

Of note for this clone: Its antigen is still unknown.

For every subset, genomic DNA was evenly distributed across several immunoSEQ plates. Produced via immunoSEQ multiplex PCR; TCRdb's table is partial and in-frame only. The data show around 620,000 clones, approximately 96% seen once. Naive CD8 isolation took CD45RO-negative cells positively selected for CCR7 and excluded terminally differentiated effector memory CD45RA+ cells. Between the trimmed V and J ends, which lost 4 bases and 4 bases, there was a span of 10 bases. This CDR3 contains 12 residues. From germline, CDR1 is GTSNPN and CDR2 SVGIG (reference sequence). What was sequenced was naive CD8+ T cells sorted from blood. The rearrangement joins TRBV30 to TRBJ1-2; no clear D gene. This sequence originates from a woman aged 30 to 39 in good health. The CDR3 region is CAWTDTFYGYTF. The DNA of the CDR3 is TGTGCCTGGACCGACACTTTCTATGGCTACACCTTC. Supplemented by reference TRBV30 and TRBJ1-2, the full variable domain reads SQTIHQWPATLVQPVGSPLSLECTVEGTSNPNLYWYRQAAGRGLQLLFYSVGIGQISSEVPQNLSASRPQDRQFILSSKKLLLSDSGFYLCAWTDTFYGYTFGSGTRLTVV.